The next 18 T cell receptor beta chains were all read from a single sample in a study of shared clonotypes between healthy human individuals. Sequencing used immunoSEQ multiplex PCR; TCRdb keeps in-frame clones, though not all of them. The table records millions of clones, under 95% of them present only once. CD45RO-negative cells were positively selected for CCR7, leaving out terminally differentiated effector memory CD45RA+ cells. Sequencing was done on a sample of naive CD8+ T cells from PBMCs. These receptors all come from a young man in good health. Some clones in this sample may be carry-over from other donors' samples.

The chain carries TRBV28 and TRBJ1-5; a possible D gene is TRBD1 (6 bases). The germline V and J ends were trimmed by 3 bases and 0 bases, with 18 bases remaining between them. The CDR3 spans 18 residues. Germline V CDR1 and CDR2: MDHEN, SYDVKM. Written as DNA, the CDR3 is TGTGCCAGCAGTTTGGCCCCAGGGGTTCGACATAGCAATCAGCCCCAGCATTTT. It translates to CASSLAPGVRHSNQPQHF.

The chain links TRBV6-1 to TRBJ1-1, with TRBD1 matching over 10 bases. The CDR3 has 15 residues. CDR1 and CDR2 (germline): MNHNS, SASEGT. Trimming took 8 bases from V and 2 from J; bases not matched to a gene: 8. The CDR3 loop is CASRRETGGNTEAFF. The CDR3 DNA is TGTGCCAGCCGACGGGAGACAGGGGGCAACACTGAAGCTTTCTTT.

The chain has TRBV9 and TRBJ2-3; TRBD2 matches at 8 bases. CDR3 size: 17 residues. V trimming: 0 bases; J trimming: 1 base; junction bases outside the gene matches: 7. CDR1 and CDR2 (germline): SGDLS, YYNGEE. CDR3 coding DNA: TGTGCCAGCAGCGTAGGTCGGGGGGGCTCGGGCACAGATACGCAGTATTTT. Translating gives CASSVGRGGSGTDTQYF.

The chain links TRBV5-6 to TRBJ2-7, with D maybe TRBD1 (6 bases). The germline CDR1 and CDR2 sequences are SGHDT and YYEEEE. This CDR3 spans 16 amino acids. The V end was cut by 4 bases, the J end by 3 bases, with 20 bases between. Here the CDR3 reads CASSGAGTSPFYEQYF. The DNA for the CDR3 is TGTGCCAGCAGCGGAGCCGGGACAAGTCCCTTCTACGAGCAGTACTTC.

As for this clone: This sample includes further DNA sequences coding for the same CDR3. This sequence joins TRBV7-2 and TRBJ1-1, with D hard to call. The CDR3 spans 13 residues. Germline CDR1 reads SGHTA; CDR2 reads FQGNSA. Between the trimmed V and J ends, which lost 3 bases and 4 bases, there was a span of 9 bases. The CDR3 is CASSLGSGTEAFF. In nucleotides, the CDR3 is TGTGCCAGCAGCTTGGGGTCGGGCACTGAAGCTTTCTTT.

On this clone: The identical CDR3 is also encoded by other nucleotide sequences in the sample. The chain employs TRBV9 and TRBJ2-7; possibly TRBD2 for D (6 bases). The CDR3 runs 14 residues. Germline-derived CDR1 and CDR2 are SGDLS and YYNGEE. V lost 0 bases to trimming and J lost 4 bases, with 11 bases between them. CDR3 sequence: CASSVGAGLYEQYF. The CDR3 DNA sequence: TGTGCCAGCAGCGTAGGAGCGGGTCTATACGAGCAGTACTTC. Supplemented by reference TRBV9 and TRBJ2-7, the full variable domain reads DSGVTQTPKHLITATGQRVTLRCSPRSGDLSVYWYQQSLDQGLQFLIQYYNGEERAKGNILERFSAQQFPDLHSELNLSSLELGDSALYFCASSVGAGLYEQYFGPGTRLTVT.

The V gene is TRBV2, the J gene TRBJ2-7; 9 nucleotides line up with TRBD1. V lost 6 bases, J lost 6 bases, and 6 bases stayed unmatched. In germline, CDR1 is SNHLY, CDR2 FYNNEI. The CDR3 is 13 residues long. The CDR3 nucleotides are TGTGCCAGCAGGGGGACAGGGTGGTCCGAGCAGTACTTC. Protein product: CASRGTGWSEQYF.

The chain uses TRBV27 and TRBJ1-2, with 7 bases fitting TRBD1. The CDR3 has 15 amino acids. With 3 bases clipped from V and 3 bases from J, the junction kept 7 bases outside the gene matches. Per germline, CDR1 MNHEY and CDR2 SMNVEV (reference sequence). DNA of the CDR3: TGTGCCAGCAGTTTTTCGACAGGGTCATACTATGGCTACACCTTC. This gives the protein CASSFSTGSYYGYTF.

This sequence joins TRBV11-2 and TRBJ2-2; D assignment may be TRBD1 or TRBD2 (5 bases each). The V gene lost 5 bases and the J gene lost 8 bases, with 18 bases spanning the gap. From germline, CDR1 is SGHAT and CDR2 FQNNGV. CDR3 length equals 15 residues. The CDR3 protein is CASSPRLGVSGELFF. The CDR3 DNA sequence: TGTGCCAGCAGCCCCCGACTGGGGGTGTCGGGGGAGCTGTTTTTT.

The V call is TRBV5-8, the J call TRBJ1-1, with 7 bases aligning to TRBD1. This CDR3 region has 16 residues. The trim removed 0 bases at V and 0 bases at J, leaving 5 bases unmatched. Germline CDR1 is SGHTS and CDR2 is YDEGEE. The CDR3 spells CASSLGLGGMNTEAFF. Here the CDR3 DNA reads TGTGCCAGCAGCTTGGGGTTAGGGGGCATGAACACTGAAGCTTTCTTT.

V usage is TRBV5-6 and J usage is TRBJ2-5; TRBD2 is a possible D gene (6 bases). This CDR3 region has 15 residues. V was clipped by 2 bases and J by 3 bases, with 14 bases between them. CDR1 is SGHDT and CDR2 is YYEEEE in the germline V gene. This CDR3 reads CASSFYPGTEETQYF. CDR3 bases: TGTGCCAGCAGCTTCTATCCTGGGACTGAAGAGACCCAGTACTTC.

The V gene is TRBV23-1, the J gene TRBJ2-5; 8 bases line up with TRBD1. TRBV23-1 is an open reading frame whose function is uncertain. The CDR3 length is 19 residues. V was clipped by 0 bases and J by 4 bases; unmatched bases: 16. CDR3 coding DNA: TGCGCCAGCAGTCAATCCGGGAGAGGTGCAGGGGGCCAGGCAGAGACCCAGTACTTC. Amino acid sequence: CASSQSGRGAGGQAETQYF.

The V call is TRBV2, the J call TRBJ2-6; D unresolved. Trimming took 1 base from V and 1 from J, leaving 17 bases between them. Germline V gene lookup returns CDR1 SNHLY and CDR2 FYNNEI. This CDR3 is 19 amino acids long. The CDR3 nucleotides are TGTGCCAGCAGTGAAGAGGTGAGGCAAGAGGAATCTGGGGCCAACGTCCTGACTTTC. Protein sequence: CASSEEVRQEESGANVLTF. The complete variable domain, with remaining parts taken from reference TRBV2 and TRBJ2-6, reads EPEVTQTPSHQVTQMGQEVILRCVPISNHLYFYWYRQILGQKVEFLVSFYNNEISEKSEIFDDQFSVERPDGSNFTLKIRSTKLEDSAMYFCASSEEVRQEESGANVLTFGAGSRLTVL.

In DNA form, the CDR3 reads TGCGCCAGCAGCCAAGATGGGCAGGGTGGATACTATGGCTACACCTTC. Protein product: CASSQDGQGGYYGYTF. The chain couples TRBV4-1 to TRBJ1-2; weak D call: TRBD1 (5 bases). The CDR3 loop spans 16 amino acids. The V and J ends lost 0 bases and 3 bases respectively, with 14 bases between them. The germline V gene encodes CDR1 MGHRA and CDR2 YSYEKL.

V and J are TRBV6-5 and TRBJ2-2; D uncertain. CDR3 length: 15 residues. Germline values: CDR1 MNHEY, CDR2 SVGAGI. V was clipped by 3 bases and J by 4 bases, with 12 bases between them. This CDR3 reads CASSYKGLVTGELFF. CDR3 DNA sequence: TGTGCCAGCAGTTATAAGGGCTTAGTCACCGGGGAGCTGTTTTTT.

In nucleotides, the CDR3 is TGCAGCGTAAATCTAGGATACGAGCAGTACTTC. Its protein product is CSVNLGYEQYF. This chain joins TRBV29-1 and TRBJ2-7, with unresolved D. The CDR3 has 11 residues. Trimming pared 6 bases from V and 4 bases from J, leaving 10 bases between. Germline lookup yields CDR1 SQVTM and CDR2 ANQGSEA.

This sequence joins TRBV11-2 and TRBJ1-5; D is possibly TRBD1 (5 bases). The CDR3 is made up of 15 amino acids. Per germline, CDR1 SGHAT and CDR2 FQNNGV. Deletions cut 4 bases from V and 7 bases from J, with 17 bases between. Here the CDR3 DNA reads TGTGCCAGCAGCTCCAGAGGGGAAATCGGGCAGCCCCAGCATTTT. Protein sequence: CASSSRGEIGQPQHF.

CDR3: CASMGYNEQFF. The CDR3 DNA follows: TGTGCCAGCATGGGCTACAATGAGCAGTTCTTC. The chain uses TRBV27 and TRBJ2-1, with no clear D. V dropped 7 bases and J dropped 3 bases, with 4 bases sitting between them. The germline V gene encodes CDR1 MNHEY and CDR2 SMNVEV (reference sequence). CDR3 length equals 11 residues.